This is a list of T cell receptor beta chains from one sample in a study of regulatory T cells in long-lasting Graves disease. Using its own MiXCR run on the multiplex PCR reads, TCRdb lists one record per CDR3 protein. The table records roughly 500,000 distinct CDR3 sequences, around 15% of them present only once. This sample was shared with a second study, whose subject was T cells in Graves' hyperthyroidism and ophthalmopathy.

The sample consisted of peripheral blood mononuclear cells (PBMCs), taken at new diagnosis, from a patient treated with antithyroid drugs. Receptors originate from a woman aged 45 to 65 with Graves disease. Each CDR3 is given with its conserved first and last residue. D genes are given only for firm matches. Size is omitted from some rows. Given values are once, few, many or a class for expanded clones.

J: TRBJ2-1
D: TRBD2
size: -
V: TRBV7-9
CDR3: CASSLAGLAGVSYNEQFF
DNA: TGTGCCAGCAGCTTAGCGGGGCTAGCGGGAGTTTCCTACAATGAGCAGTTCTTC

J: TRBJ2-2
D: -
size: many
V: TRBV5-1
CDR3: CASRAPTANTGELFF
DNA: TGCGCCAGTAGAGCACCAACCGCGAACACCGGGGAGCTGTTTTTT

J: TRBJ2-7
D: -
size: -
V: TRBV11-2
CDR3: CASSLNVGRDYEQYF
DNA: TGTGCCAGCAGCTTAAATGTCGGTCGGGATTACGAGCAGTACTTC

J: TRBJ1-5
D: TRBD1
size: few
V: TRBV2
CDR3: CASRTGQGASRPQHF
DNA: TGTGCCAGCAGAACCGGACAGGGGGCATCGAGGCCCCAGCATTTT

J: TRBJ2-2
D: -
size: few
V: TRBV5-1
CDR3: CASSPLVWGEGTGELFF
DNA: TGCGCCAGCAGCCCCTTGGTATGGGGTGAGGGCACCGGGGAGCTGTTTTTT

J: TRBJ2-5
D: -
size: many
V: TRBV30
CDR3: CAWRGARETQYF
DNA: TGTGCCTGGAGGGGAGCCCGAGAGACCCAGTACTTC

J: TRBJ2-7
D: TRBD1
size: many
V: TRBV30
CDR3: CAWSVRDRGNEQYF
DNA: TGTGCCTGGAGCGTTAGGGACAGGGGGAACGAGCAGTACTTC

J: TRBJ2-3
D: -
size: many
V: TRBV5-1
CDR3: CASIKDTQGDTQYF
DNA: TGCGCCAGCATCAAGGACACCCAGGGGGATACGCAGTATTTT

J: TRBJ1-6
D: TRBD1
size: once
V: TRBV10-2
CDR3: CASSANPTGRYNSPLHF
DNA: TGCGCCAGCAGTGCGAACCCGACAGGGAGATATAATTCACCCCTCCACTTT

J: TRBJ2-3
D: TRBD2
size: many
V: TRBV6-1
CDR3: CASRKSTSEATDTQYF
DNA: TGTGCCAGCAGAAAATCGACTAGCGAGGCGACAGATACGCAGTATTTT

J: TRBJ2-3
D: -
size: many
V: TRBV2
CDR3: CASRNGQQDTQYF
DNA: TGTGCCAGCAGGAACGGACAGCAAGATACGCAGTATTTT

J: TRBJ2-5
D: TRBD2
size: -
V: TRBV18
CDR3: CASSPRGRAGEETQYF
DNA: TGTGCCAGCTCACCCCGGGGGAGAGCGGGAGAAGAGACCCAGTACTTC

J: TRBJ1-5
D: -
size: -
V: TRBV20-1
CDR3: CSAPIGVQQPQHF
DNA: TGCAGTGCTCCGATCGGGGTACAACAGCCCCAGCATTTT

J: TRBJ2-1
D: -
size: many
V: TRBV12-3/TRBV12-4
CDR3: CAIPLGTEQFF
DNA: TGTGCCATTCCCTTAGGGACTGAGCAGTTCTTC

J: TRBJ2-2
D: -
size: many
V: TRBV7-9
CDR3: CASSLAGRIQEELFF
DNA: TGTGCCAGCAGCTTAGCTGGGAGAATTCAGGAGGAGCTGTTTTTT

J: TRBJ2-1
D: TRBD2
size: -
V: TRBV3-1
CDR3: CASSQASGLAGAYDFNEQFF
DNA: TGTGCCAGCAGCCAAGCCTCGGGACTAGCGGGAGCTTACGATTTCAATGAGCAGTTCTTC

J: TRBJ2-7
D: TRBD2
size: few
V: TRBV7-2
CDR3: CASSLTSGREFEQYF
DNA: TGTGCCAGCAGCTTAACTAGCGGGAGAGAGTTCGAGCAGTACTTC